The 20 T cell receptor beta chains given below trace back to one sample, sequenced in a study of blood T cell repertoires in COVID-19. Sequenced by immunoSEQ multiplex PCR; TCRdb stores in-frame clones only, minus some. The repertoire includes 70,000 or so clones, over 60% of them detected once, and 15% sits in the top ten. Material: peripheral blood. These receptors came from a man aged 60 to 75 with COVID-19, enrolled during active disease.

V and J are TRBV29-1 and TRBJ1-3, with 7 positions matching TRBD1. The CDR3 has 13 residues. CDR1 SQVTM and CDR2 ANQGSEA come from the germline V gene. Trimming took 4 bases from V and 2 from J; bases not matched to a gene: 2. In nucleotides, the CDR3 is TGCAGCGTTGTTAGGGGGCCTGGAAACACCATATATTTT. Amino acid sequence: CSVVRGPGNTIYF.

The V and J genes are TRBV7-9 and TRBJ2-5, with a tentative D call TRBD2 (6 bases). Trimming removed 5 bases from V and 6 bases from J, with 13 bases in between. Germline V CDR1 and CDR2: SEHNR, FQNEAQ (reference sequence). The CDR3 consists of 13 residues. The DNA of the CDR3 is TGTGCCAGCAGCCCCAGCGGGTGGCAGACCCAGTACTTC. It translates to CASSPSGWQTQYF.

The rearrangement uses TRBV6-6 and TRBJ1-2; 7 bases map to TRBD1. This CDR3 is 16 amino acids long. Looked up from germline, CDR1 is MNHNY and CDR2 is SVGAGI (reference sequence). V lost 5 bases and J lost 4; bases outside the gene matches: 13. The CDR3 DNA follows: TGTGCCAGCAGTACCCCAAAGGGACGACAGGGCTATGGCTACACCTTC. This encodes CASSTPKGRQGYGYTF.

The chain couples TRBV12-3 or TRBV12-4 to TRBJ2-5, with TRBD1 matching over 10 bases. The CDR3 spans 13 residues. V dropped 5 bases and J dropped 5; count of bases not matched to a gene: 2. The CDR3 sequence: CASSPDRGETQYF. In nucleotides, the CDR3 is TGTGCCAGCAGTCCGGACAGGGGGGAGACCCAGTACTTC.

V and J are TRBV5-1 and TRBJ2-3; a possible D gene is TRBD1 (5 bases). CDR1 SGHRS and CDR2 YFSETQ come from the germline V gene. The V and J ends lost 4 bases and 0 bases respectively, with 12 bases between them. The CDR3 loop spans 15 amino acids. Written as DNA, the CDR3 is TGCGCCAGCAGCCTACAGGAAGGGAGCACAGATACGCAGTATTTT. It codes for CASSLQEGSTDTQYF.

This chain connects TRBV4-1 to TRBJ2-1; D gene unclear. Per the germline V gene, CDR1 is MGHRA and CDR2 is YSYEKL. V dropped 3 bases and J dropped 9 bases, with 9 bases sitting between them. The CDR3 runs to 12 residues. The CDR3 nucleotides are TGCGCCAGCAGCCACCATTCGGGTGAGCAGTTCTTC. Translating it yields CASSHHSGEQFF.

This chain connects TRBV4-1 to TRBJ1-5; possible D gene TRBD1, 5 bases. Trimming shortened V by 3 bases and J by 7 bases, and 16 bases separated the two germline ends. The CDR3 sequence is 15 residues long. Germline CDR1 MGHRA, CDR2 YSYEKL. The CDR3, as DNA: TGCGCCAGCAGCCATCCCTCGGGGGGAGAACAGCCCCAGCATTTT. Translating gives CASSHPSGGEQPQHF.

The chain employs TRBV24-1 and TRBJ1-2; a weak D match, TRBD1 (6 bases). Trimming cost V 9 bases and J 5 bases, with 15 bases left between them. Germline CDR1 reads KGHDR; CDR2 reads SFDVKD. The CDR3 extends over 13 amino acids. CDR3 DNA: TGTGCCACCGCACAGGGTGAGGGGTATGGCTACACCTTC. It yields the protein CATAQGEGYGYTF.

The chain is built from TRBV10-3 and TRBJ1-2; possibly TRBD1 for D (6 bases). Germline V gene data show CDR1 as ENHRY and CDR2 as SYGVKD. This CDR3 comprises 12 residues. V was trimmed by 10 bases and J by 4 bases, leaving 13 bases between them. This chain's CDR3 is CATAGQSYGYTF. In nucleotides, the CDR3 is TGTGCCACTGCCGGACAGTCCTATGGCTACACCTTC.

The chain is built from TRBV20-1 and TRBJ2-7, with D maybe TRBD2 (6 bases). This CDR3 has 11 residues. Looked up from germline, CDR1 is DFQATT and CDR2 is SNEGSKA (reference sequence). In nucleotides, the CDR3 is TGCAGCGCAGGGACTTCCTACGAGCAGTACTTC. It specifies CSAGTSYEQYF.

The chain couples TRBV11-3 to TRBJ2-3, with 8 bases that match TRBD2. J gave up 4 bases and V 3 bases, and 9 bases lay outside the gene matches. The CDR3 extends over 16 amino acids. CDR1 and CDR2 from the germline V gene are SGHNT and YENEEA. In DNA form, the CDR3 reads TGTGCCAGCAGCTTCGGTGGAGCGGGAGTTGCAGATACGCAGTATTTT. It codes for CASSFGGAGVADTQYF. The full variable domain, in which reference TRBV11-3 and TRBJ2-3 provide the parts outside the CDR3, is EAGVVQSPRYKIIEKKQPVAFWCNPISGHNTLYWYLQNLGQGPELLIRYENEEAVDDSQLPKDRFSAERLKGVDSTLKIQPAELGDSAVYLCASSFGGAGVADTQYFGPGTRLTVL.

This clone was detected only a few times. This chain connects TRBV7-7 to TRBJ2-3, with 12 positions matching TRBD2. The germline CDR1 and CDR2 sequences are SSHAT and FNYEAQ (reference sequence). Germline trimming cut 5 bases from V and 4 bases from J; bases unmatched to any gene: 4. The CDR3 has 15 amino acids. The CDR3, as DNA: TGTGCCAGCAGCCCTAGCGGGGGGGCATCAGATACGCAGTATTTT. Amino acid sequence: CASSPSGGASDTQYF.

The CDR3 region is CAIMAGEENIQYF. CDR3 DNA sequence: TGTGCCATCATGGCAGGGGAAGAAAACATTCAGTACTTC. V gene TRBV10-3 combines with J gene TRBJ2-4, with TRBD1 as a possible D gene (6 bases). The germline CDR1 and CDR2 sequences are ENHRY and SYGVKD. V lost 7 bases to trimming and J lost 5 bases, with 12 bases between them. The CDR3 contains 13 residues.

V is TRBV6-5 and J is TRBJ2-7; the match to TRBD2 covers 7 bases. Germline V gene sequence: CDR1 MNHEY, CDR2 SVGAGI. The CDR3 contains 15 residues. V was clipped by 6 bases and J by 5 bases; unmatched bases: 13. The CDR3 region has the DNA TGTGCCAGCAGCGGCGCAGGAAGCGGGAAGGACGAGCAGTACTTC. Its protein product is CASSGAGSGKDEQYF.

The CDR3 region has the DNA TGTGCCAGCAGCCGAGCGGTGAACACTGAAGCTTTCTTT. It codes for CASSRAVNTEAFF. J is TRBJ1-1 and V is TRBV6-6; D uncertain. The CDR3 totals 13 residues. V lost 6 bases to trimming and J lost 0 bases, with 8 bases between them. The germline V gene has CDR1 MNHNY and CDR2 SVGAGI (reference sequence).

The chain employs TRBV30 and TRBJ1-5; D is unclear. The V end was cut by 3 bases, the J end by 4 bases, with 10 bases between. CDR1 is GTSNPN, CDR2 SVGIG, per germline (reference sequence). The CDR3 sequence is 13 residues long. The DNA of the CDR3 is TGTGCCTGGAGCCCGGAGCTTAATCAGCCCCAGCATTTT. This translates into CAWSPELNQPQHF.

CDR3 region: CASSPPQGRTSEAFF. For the CDR3, the DNA is TGTGCCAGCAGCCCCCCCCAGGGGCGAACCTCCGAAGCTTTCTTT. The chain joins TRBV9 to TRBJ1-1; tentatively, D is TRBD1 (6 bases). V lost 4 bases and J lost 8, with 21 bases in between. There are 15 residues in the CDR3. Germline-derived CDR1 and CDR2 are SGDLS and YYNGEE.

CDR3 nucleotide sequence: TGCGCCAGCAGCCAAAGAGGACAGAGCGATTCACCCCTCCACTTT. This gives the protein CASSQRGQSDSPLHF. The chain uses TRBV4-1 and TRBJ1-6, with D maybe TRBD1 (6 bases). Germline CDR1 and CDR2: MGHRA and YSYEKL. The CDR3 contains 15 residues. V was trimmed by 2 bases and J by 8 bases, leaving 13 bases between them.

The chain combines TRBV5-1 with TRBJ2-1, with 9 bases matching TRBD2. Germline-derived CDR1 and CDR2 are SGHRS and YFSETQ. The CDR3 spans 15 residues. The V segment lost 0 bases and the J segment 7 bases; nucleotides outside the gene matches: 5. The CDR3 region is CASSLEGGRGNEQFF. CDR3 DNA: TGCGCCAGCAGCTTGGAAGGCGGGAGGGGGAATGAGCAGTTCTTC.

This chain uses TRBV6-4 with TRBJ2-2, with D unresolved. The CDR3 extends over 14 amino acids. Germline values: CDR1 MRHNA, CDR2 SNTAGT. V was shortened by 7 bases and J by 1 base, with 10 bases between the two germline ends. This chain's CDR3 is CASTASGNTGELFF. As DNA, the CDR3 is TGTGCCAGCACTGCGTCAGGGAACACCGGGGAGCTGTTTTTT.